This T cell receptor (beta chain) was found in a study of blood T cell repertoires in COVID-19. Study summary: Spain, Italy and the United States supplied samples that represented acute and convalescent COVID-19.

Those enrolled, adults aged roughly 18 to 90 years, came from 24 US areas. Recovery among Cohort 3 donors was established by two negative PCRs, clearance, or symptom resolution. Germline V gene lookup returns CDR1 KGHDR and CDR2 SFDVKD. The V and J ends lost 5 bases and 4 bases respectively, with 13 bases between them. The CDR3 runs to 14 residues. Per the authors' pipeline: Reference gene primer amplification yielded estimated nucleated cell counts. Clones were sequenced by immunoSEQ multiplex PCR, and TCRdb holds only the in-frame ones, with some missing. The DNA gave D and trimming, while V, J and clone size come from that table. Of approximately 170,000 clones in the sample, roughly 80% were seen once.

This sequence joins TRBV24-1 and TRBJ1-2; TRBD1 might be the D (6 bases). The sequencing sample was made of PBMCs or T cells enriched from blood (not recorded which). The source is a woman between 45 and 65 years old who had recovered from COVID-19. The CDR3 region has the DNA TGTGCCACCAGTGGGGTCGGGACATTCTATGGCTACACCTTC. This gives the protein CATSGVGTFYGYTF.